A selection of T cell receptor beta chains follows, all from one sample in a study of regulatory T cells in long-lasting Graves disease. From the multiplex PCR reads, TCRdb called clonotypes with MiXCR, one entry per CDR3 protein. The sample contains approximately 470,000 distinct CDR3 sequences, about a sixth of which appear only once. This same sample was also part of a study on T cells in Graves' hyperthyroidism and ophthalmopathy.

The starting material was peripheral blood mononuclear cells (PBMCs), obtained at new diagnosis, from a patient treated with antithyroid drugs. Source of these receptors: a man aged 35 to 55 with Graves disease. Each CDR3 is given with its conserved first and last residue. The order of the fields is CDR3 length, V gene, J gene, clone size, D gene, CDR3 protein, CDR3 DNA. The D gene is left open where the match is weak. Where a row states a size, it is once, few, many or the class of an expanded clone; other rows omit it.

len: 13
v_gene: TRBV3-1
j_gene: TRBJ2-5
abundance: many
d_gene: TRBD1
CDR3aa: CAGSRQGSGTQYF
CDR3nt: TGTGCCGGCAGCCGACAGGGATCAGGGACCCAGTACTTC

len: 15
v_gene: TRBV27
j_gene: TRBJ2-7
abundance: many
d_gene: -
CDR3aa: CASTNPESYPYEQYF
CDR3nt: TGTGCCAGCACGAACCCTGAGTCCTACCCGTACGAGCAGTACTTC

len: 16
v_gene: TRBV3-1
j_gene: TRBJ2-3
abundance: many
d_gene: TRBD2
CDR3aa: CASSLGTSGRVDTQYF
CDR3nt: TGTGCCAGCAGCCTCGGGACTAGCGGGAGGGTCGATACGCAGTATTTT

len: 18
v_gene: TRBV27
j_gene: TRBJ2-3
abundance: -
d_gene: -
CDR3aa: CASSSEQGMGLVADTQYF
CDR3nt: TGTGCCAGCAGTTCAGAACAGGGAATGGGGCTAGTTGCAGATACGCAGTATTTT

len: 14
v_gene: TRBV3-1
j_gene: TRBJ2-2
abundance: many
d_gene: -
CDR3aa: CASSPRADTGELFF
CDR3nt: TGTGCCAGCAGCCCCCGGGCGGACACCGGGGAGCTGTTTTTT

len: 17
v_gene: TRBV5-6
j_gene: TRBJ2-1
abundance: few
d_gene: TRBD2
CDR3aa: CASSFDRGLAYYNEQFF
CDR3nt: TGTGCCAGCAGCTTTGACAGGGGACTAGCGTACTACAATGAGCAGTTCTTC

len: 16
v_gene: TRBV10-3
j_gene: TRBJ2-3
abundance: many
d_gene: -
CDR3aa: CAIRTAGTQSTDTQYF
CDR3nt: TGTGCCATCAGAACAGCCGGGACCCAAAGCACAGATACGCAGTATTTT

len: 14
v_gene: TRBV29-1
j_gene: TRBJ2-4
abundance: -
d_gene: -
CDR3aa: CSVESGMGKNIQYF
CDR3nt: TGCAGCGTTGAAAGTGGGATGGGCAAAAACATTCAGTACTTC

len: 14
v_gene: TRBV7-9
j_gene: TRBJ2-3
abundance: -
d_gene: TRBD2
CDR3aa: CATPAGLGLDTQYF
CDR3nt: TGTGCTACCCCCGCGGGACTAGGACTTGATACGCAGTATTTT

len: 16
v_gene: TRBV2
j_gene: TRBJ2-7
abundance: -
d_gene: TRBD2
CDR3aa: CASSPGLAENSYEQYF
CDR3nt: TGTGCCAGCAGCCCGGGACTAGCGGAAAACTCCTACGAGCAGTACTTC

len: 13
v_gene: TRBV2
j_gene: TRBJ2-7
abundance: many
d_gene: -
CDR3aa: CASSVAHSYEQYF
CDR3nt: TGTGCCAGCAGTGTAGCTCACTCCTACGAGCAGTACTTC

len: 17
v_gene: TRBV6-2/TRBV6-3
j_gene: TRBJ2-3
abundance: few
d_gene: TRBD2
CDR3aa: CASSFSLLAESYDTQYF
CDR3nt: TGTGCCAGCAGTTTTTCGCTGCTAGCGGAGTCCTATGATACGCAGTATTTT

len: 15
v_gene: TRBV12-3/TRBV12-4
j_gene: TRBJ2-2
abundance: few
d_gene: -
CDR3aa: CASSPQSGAAGELFF
CDR3nt: TGTGCCAGCAGTCCTCAATCAGGGGCGGCCGGGGAGCTGTTTTTT

len: 19
v_gene: TRBV28
j_gene: TRBJ2-5
abundance: many
d_gene: -
CDR3aa: CASSLVLTHSGQTKETQYF
CDR3nt: TGTGCCAGCAGTTTAGTGCTGACCCACTCGGGACAAACAAAAGAGACCCAGTACTTC

len: 13
v_gene: TRBV11-2
j_gene: TRBJ1-1
abundance: many
d_gene: -
CDR3aa: CASSSASGTEAFF
CDR3nt: TGTGCCAGCAGCTCCGCCTCGGGGACTGAAGCTTTCTTT

len: 16
v_gene: TRBV29-1
j_gene: TRBJ1-2
abundance: -
d_gene: -
CDR3aa: CSVEKTSGGTNYGYTF
CDR3nt: TGCAGCGTTGAGAAAACGTCGGGGGGTACTAACTATGGCTACACCTTC

len: 15
v_gene: TRBV4-1
j_gene: TRBJ1-5
abundance: -
d_gene: TRBD1
CDR3aa: CASSQAGTGVQPQHF
CDR3nt: TGCGCCAGCAGCCAAGCCGGGACAGGGGTTCAGCCCCAGCATTTT

len: 15
v_gene: TRBV10-3
j_gene: TRBJ2-3
abundance: few
d_gene: -
CDR3aa: CAISGSDSLRVTQYF
CDR3nt: TGTGCCATCAGTGGGTCCGACTCTCTTCGGGTTACGCAGTATTTT

len: 15
v_gene: TRBV5-1
j_gene: TRBJ2-7
abundance: many
d_gene: TRBD1
CDR3aa: CASSSDRVSQNEQYF
CDR3nt: TGCGCCAGCAGTTCGGACAGGGTTTCCCAAAACGAGCAGTACTTC

len: 15
v_gene: TRBV20-1
j_gene: TRBJ1-5
abundance: many
d_gene: -
CDR3aa: CSARDRGYSNQPQHF
CDR3nt: TGCAGTGCTAGAGATCGGGGTTACAGCAATCAGCCCCAGCATTTT

len: 15
v_gene: TRBV24-1
j_gene: TRBJ2-7
abundance: -
d_gene: -
CDR3aa: CATSDFRQGCCEQYF
CDR3nt: TGTGCCACCAGTGATTTTAGGCAGGGGTGTTGCGAGCAGTACTTC

len: 14
v_gene: TRBV6-5
j_gene: TRBJ2-1
abundance: many
d_gene: -
CDR3aa: CASSYRDSINEQFF
CDR3nt: TGTGCCAGCAGTTACCGGGATAGCATCAATGAGCAGTTCTTC

len: 13
v_gene: TRBV3-1
j_gene: TRBJ2-3
abundance: many
d_gene: -
CDR3aa: CASSPVVEDTQYF
CDR3nt: TGTGCCAGCAGCCCCGTGGTCGAAGATACGCAGTATTTT

len: 14
v_gene: TRBV30
j_gene: TRBJ2-2
abundance: many
d_gene: TRBD1
CDR3aa: CAWGQGINTGELFF
CDR3nt: TGTGCCTGGGGACAGGGGATAAACACCGGGGAGCTGTTTTTT

len: 15
v_gene: TRBV19
j_gene: TRBJ2-7
abundance: few
d_gene: TRBD2
CDR3aa: CASSIVPSGAYEQYF
CDR3nt: TGTGCCAGTAGTATAGTACCTAGCGGAGCCTACGAGCAGTACTTC

len: 17
v_gene: TRBV13
j_gene: TRBJ2-3
abundance: many
d_gene: TRBD2
CDR3aa: CASSRKTSGSGTDTQYF
CDR3nt: TGTGCCAGCAGCCGAAAGACTAGCGGGAGCGGCACAGATACGCAGTATTTT

len: 11
v_gene: TRBV5-1
j_gene: TRBJ2-1
abundance: many
d_gene: -
CDR3aa: CASTQWDEQFF
CDR3nt: TGCGCCAGCACTCAGTGGGATGAGCAGTTCTTC

len: 13
v_gene: TRBV28
j_gene: TRBJ2-5
abundance: few
d_gene: -
CDR3aa: CASSLLVQETQYF
CDR3nt: TGTGCCAGCAGTTTACTGGTCCAAGAGACCCAGTACTTC

len: 14
v_gene: TRBV4-2
j_gene: TRBJ2-7
abundance: few
d_gene: -
CDR3aa: CASSQDRGYYEQYF
CDR3nt: TGTGCCAGCAGCCAAGACAGGGGTTACTACGAGCAGTACTTC

len: 17
v_gene: TRBV11-3
j_gene: TRBJ2-1
abundance: -
d_gene: -
CDR3aa: CASSLDPGSRSYNEQFF
CDR3nt: TGTGCCAGCAGCTTAGACCCCGGGAGTAGGTCCTACAATGAGCAGTTCTTC

len: 15
v_gene: TRBV12-3/TRBV12-4
j_gene: TRBJ2-1
abundance: many
d_gene: -
CDR3aa: CASNMNRQSSREQFF
CDR3nt: TGTGCCAGCAACATGAACCGGCAGTCCTCTCGTGAGCAGTTCTTC

len: 15
v_gene: TRBV30
j_gene: TRBJ2-1
abundance: many
d_gene: -
CDR3aa: CAWSVHGGRYNEQFF
CDR3nt: TGTGCCTGGAGTGTCCACGGCGGAAGGTACAATGAGCAGTTCTTC

len: 14
v_gene: TRBV27
j_gene: TRBJ2-5
abundance: many
d_gene: -
CDR3aa: CASSTGIYQETQYF
CDR3nt: TGTGCCAGCAGTACAGGGATCTATCAAGAGACCCAGTACTTC

len: 18
v_gene: TRBV7-2
j_gene: TRBJ2-1
abundance: many
d_gene: TRBD1
CDR3aa: CASSQSPGQGLEYNEQFF
CDR3nt: TGTGCCAGCAGCCAATCGCCGGGACAGGGTTTGGAGTACAATGAGCAGTTCTTC

len: 13
v_gene: TRBV27
j_gene: TRBJ2-3
abundance: many
d_gene: -
CDR3aa: CASSRSSTDTQYF
CDR3nt: TGTGCCAGCAGTCGCTCTAGCACAGATACGCAGTATTTT